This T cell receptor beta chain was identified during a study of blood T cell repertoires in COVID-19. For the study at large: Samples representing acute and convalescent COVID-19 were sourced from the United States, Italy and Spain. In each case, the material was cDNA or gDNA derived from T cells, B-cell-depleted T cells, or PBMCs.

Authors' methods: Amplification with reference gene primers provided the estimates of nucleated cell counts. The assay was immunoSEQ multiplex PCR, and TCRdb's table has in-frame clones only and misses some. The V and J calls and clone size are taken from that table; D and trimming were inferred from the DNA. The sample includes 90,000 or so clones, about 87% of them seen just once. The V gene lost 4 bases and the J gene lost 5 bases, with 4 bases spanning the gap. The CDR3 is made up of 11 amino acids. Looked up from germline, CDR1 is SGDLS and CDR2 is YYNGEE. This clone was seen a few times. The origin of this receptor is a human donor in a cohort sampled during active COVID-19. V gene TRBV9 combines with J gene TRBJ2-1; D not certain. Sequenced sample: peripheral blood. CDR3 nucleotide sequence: TGTGCCAGCAGCCTCCACAATGAGCAGTTCTTC. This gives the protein CASSLHNEQFF.